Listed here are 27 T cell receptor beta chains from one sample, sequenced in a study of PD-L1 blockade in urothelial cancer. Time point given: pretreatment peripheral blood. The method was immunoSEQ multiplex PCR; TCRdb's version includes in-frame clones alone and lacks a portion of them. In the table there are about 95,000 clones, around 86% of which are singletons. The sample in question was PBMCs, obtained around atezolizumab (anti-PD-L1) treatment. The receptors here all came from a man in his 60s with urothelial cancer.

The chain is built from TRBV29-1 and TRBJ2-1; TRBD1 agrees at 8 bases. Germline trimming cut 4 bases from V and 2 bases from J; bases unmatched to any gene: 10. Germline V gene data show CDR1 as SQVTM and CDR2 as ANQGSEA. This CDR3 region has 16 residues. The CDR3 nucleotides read TGCAGCGTTGTGGTTTCAGAACAGGGGGCCTACAATGAGCAGTTCTTC. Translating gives CSVVVSEQGAYNEQFF.

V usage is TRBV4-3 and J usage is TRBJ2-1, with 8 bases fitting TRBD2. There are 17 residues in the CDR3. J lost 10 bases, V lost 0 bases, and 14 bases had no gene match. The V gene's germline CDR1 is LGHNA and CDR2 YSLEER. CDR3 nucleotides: TGCGCCAGCAGCCAAGACCCGCCGGGGGCGGGGGGTGGAGAGCAGTTCTTC. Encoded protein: CASSQDPPGAGGGEQFF.

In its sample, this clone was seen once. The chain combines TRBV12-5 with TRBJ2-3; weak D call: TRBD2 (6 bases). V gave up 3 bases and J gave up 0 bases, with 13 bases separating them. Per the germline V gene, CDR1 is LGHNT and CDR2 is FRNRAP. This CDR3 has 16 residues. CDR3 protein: CASGFYREPSTDTQYF. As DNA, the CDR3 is TGTGCTAGTGGTTTTTACCGGGAGCCTAGCACAGATACGCAGTATTTT.

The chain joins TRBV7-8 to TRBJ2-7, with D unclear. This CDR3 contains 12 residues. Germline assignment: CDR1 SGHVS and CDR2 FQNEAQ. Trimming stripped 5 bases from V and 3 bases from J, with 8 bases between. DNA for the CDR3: TGTGCCAGCAGCCCTGACAACTACGAGCAGTACTTC. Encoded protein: CASSPDNYEQYF.

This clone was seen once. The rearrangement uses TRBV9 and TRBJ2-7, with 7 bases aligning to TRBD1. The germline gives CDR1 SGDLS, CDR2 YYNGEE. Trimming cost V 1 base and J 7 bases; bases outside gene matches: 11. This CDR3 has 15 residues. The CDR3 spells CASSVYGTDPLEQYF. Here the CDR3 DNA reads TGTGCCAGCAGCGTATACGGGACAGACCCCCTGGAGCAGTACTTC.

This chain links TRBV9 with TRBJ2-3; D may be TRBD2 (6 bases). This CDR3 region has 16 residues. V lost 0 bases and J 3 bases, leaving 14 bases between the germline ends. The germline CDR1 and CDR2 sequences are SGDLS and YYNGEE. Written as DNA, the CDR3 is TGTGCCAGCAGCGTAGCTGCGGGGAGCCCTACAGATACGCAGTATTTT. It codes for CASSVAAGSPTDTQYF. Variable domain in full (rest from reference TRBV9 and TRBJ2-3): DSGVTQTPKHLITATGQRVTLRCSPRSGDLSVYWYQQSLDQGLQFLIQYYNGEERAKGNILERFSAQQFPDLHSELNLSSLELGDSALYFCASSVAAGSPTDTQYFGPGTRLTVL.

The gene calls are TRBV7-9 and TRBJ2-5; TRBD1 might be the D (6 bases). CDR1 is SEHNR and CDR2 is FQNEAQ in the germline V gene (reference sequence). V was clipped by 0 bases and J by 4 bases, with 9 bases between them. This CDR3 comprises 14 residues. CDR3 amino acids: CASSLAGGVETQYF. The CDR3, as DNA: TGTGCCAGCAGCTTAGCTGGGGGCGTAGAGACCCAGTACTTC. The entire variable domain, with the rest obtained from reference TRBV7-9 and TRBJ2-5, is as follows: DTGVSQNPRHKITKRGQNVTFRCDPISEHNRLYWYRQTLGQGPEFLTYFQNEAQLEKSRLLSDRFSAERPKGSFSTLEIQRTEQGDSAMYLCASSLAGGVETQYFGPGTRLLVL.

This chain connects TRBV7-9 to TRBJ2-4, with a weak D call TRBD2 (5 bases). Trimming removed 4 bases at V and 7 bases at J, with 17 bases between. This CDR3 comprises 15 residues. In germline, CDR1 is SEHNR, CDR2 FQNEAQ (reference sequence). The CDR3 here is CASSSDSRGRNIQYF. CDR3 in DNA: TGTGCCAGCAGCTCGGACTCCCGAGGGCGGAACATTCAGTACTTC.

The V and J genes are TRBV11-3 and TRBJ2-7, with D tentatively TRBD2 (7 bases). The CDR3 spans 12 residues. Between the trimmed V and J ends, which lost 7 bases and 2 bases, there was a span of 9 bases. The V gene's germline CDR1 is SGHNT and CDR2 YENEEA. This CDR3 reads CASTGGPYEQYF. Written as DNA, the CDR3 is TGTGCCAGCACCGGGGGGCCCTACGAGCAGTACTTC.

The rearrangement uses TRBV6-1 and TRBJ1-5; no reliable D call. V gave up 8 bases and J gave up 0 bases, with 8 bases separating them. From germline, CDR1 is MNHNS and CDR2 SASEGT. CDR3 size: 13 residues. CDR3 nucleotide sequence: TGTGCCAGCTTACTCAATAGCAATCAGCCCCAGCATTTT. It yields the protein CASLLNSNQPQHF.

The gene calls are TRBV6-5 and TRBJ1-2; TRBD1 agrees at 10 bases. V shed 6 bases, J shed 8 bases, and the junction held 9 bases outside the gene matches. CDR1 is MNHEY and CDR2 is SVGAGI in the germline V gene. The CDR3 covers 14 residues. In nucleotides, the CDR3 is TGTGCCAGCAGGTCGACAGGGGGCATTTCGGGCTACACCTTC. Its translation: CASRSTGGISGYTF.

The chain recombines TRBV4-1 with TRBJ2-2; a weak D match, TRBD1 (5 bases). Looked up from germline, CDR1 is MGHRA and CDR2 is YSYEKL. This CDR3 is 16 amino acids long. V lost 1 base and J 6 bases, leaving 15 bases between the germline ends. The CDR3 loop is CASSQVQVIPPGELFF. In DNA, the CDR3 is TGCGCCAGCAGCCAAGTACAGGTGATACCCCCCGGGGAGCTGTTTTTT.

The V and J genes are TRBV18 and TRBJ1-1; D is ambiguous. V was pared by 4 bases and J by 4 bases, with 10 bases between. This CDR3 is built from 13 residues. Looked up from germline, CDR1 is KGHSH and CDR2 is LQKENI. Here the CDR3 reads CASSLNSGTEAFF. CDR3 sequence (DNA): TGTGCCAGCTCACTCAATTCGGGCACTGAAGCTTTCTTT.

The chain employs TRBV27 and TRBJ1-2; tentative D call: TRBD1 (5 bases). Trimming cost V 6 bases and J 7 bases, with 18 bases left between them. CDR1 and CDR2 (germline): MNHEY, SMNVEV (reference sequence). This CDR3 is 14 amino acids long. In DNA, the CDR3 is TGTGCCAGCAGCCAAGCTCGGACATCCCTTGGCTACACCTTC. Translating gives CASSQARTSLGYTF.

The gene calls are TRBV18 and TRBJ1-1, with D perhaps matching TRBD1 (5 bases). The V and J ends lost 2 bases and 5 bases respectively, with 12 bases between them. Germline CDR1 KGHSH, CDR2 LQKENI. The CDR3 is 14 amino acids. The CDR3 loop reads CASSPKYGGTEAFF. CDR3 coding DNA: TGTGCCAGCTCACCAAAGTACGGGGGGACTGAAGCTTTCTTT.

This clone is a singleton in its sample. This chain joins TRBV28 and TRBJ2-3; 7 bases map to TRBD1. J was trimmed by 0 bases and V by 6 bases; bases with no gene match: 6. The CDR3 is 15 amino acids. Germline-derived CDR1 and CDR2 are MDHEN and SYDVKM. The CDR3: CASRSRQGSTDTQYF. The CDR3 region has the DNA TGTGCCAGCAGGAGTCGACAGGGAAGCACAGATACGCAGTATTTT.

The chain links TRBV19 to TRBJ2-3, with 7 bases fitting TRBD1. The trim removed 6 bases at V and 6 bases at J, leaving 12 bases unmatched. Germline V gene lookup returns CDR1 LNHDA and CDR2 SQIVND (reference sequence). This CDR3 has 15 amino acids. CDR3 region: CASSRQGSRSDTQYF. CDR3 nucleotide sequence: TGTGCCAGTAGCAGACAGGGATCTCGCTCGGATACGCAGTATTTT.

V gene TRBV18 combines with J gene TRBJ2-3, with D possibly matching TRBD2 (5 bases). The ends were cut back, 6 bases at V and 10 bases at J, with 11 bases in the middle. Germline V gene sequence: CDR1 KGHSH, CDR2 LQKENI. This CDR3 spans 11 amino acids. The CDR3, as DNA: TGTGCCAGCTCCGGAGGAGAGGCGCAGTATTTT. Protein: CASSGGEAQYF. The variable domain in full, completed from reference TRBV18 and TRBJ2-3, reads NAGVMQNPRHLVRRRGQEARLRCSPMKGHSHVYWYRQLPEEGLKFMVYLQKENIIDESGMPKERFSAEFPKEGPSILRIQQVVRGDSAAYFCASSGGEAQYFGPGTRLTVL.

The CDR3 nucleotides are TGTGCCAGCAGCTCCACAGTAGGATCCAAAAACATTCAGTACTTC. It translates to CASSSTVGSKNIQYF. This chain connects TRBV7-3 to TRBJ2-4; D gene unclear. From germline, CDR1 is SGHTA and CDR2 FQGTGA. There are 15 residues in the CDR3. Trimming took off 4 bases at V and 2 bases at J, with 12 bases between the two ends.

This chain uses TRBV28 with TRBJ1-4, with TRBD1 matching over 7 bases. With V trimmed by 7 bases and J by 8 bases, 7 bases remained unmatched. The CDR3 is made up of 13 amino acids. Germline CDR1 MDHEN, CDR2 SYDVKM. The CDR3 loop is CASILSGGEKLFF. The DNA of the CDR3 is TGTGCCAGCATTCTCTCAGGGGGAGAAAAACTGTTTTTT.

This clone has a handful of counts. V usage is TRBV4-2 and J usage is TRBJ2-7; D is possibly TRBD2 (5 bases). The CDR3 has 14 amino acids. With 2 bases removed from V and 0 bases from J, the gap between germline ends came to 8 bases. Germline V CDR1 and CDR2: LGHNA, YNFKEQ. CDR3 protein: CASSQFLASYEQYF. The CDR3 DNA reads TGTGCCAGCAGCCAATTCCTAGCCTCCTACGAGCAGTACTTC.

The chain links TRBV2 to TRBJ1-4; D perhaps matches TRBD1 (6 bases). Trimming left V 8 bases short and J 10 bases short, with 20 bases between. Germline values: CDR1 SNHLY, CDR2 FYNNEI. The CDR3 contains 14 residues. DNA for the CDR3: TGTGCCAGCGTTCCGGGACATGGAATCGTAAAACTGTTTTTT. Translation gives CASVPGHGIVKLFF.

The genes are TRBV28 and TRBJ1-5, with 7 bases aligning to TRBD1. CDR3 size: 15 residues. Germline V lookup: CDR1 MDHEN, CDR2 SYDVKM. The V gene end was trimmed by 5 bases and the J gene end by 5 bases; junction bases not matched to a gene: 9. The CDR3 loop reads CASSPAGGRDQPQHF. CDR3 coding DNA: TGTGCCAGCAGTCCGGCAGGGGGTCGGGATCAGCCCCAGCATTTT.

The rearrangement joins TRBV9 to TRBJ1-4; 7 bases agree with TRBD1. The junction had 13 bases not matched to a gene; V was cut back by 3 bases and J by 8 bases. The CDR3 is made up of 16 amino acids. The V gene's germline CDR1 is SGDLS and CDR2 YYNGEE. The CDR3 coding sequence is TGTGCCAGCAGCGAGGGCATACAGGGGATAGGGGAAAAACTGTTTTTT. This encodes CASSEGIQGIGEKLFF.

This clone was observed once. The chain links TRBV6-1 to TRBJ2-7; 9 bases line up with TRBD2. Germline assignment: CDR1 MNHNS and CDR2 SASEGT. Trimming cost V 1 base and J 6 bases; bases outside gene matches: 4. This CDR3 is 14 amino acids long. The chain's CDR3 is CASSEDAGGLEQYF. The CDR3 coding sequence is TGTGCCAGCAGTGAAGATGCGGGGGGGCTCGAGCAGTACTTC.

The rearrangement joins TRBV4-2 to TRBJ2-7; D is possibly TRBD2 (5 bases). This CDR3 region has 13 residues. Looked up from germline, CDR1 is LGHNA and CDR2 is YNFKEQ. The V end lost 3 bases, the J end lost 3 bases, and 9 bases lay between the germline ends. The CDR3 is CASSHGLNYEQYF. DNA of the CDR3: TGTGCCAGCAGCCACGGACTGAACTACGAGCAGTACTTC.

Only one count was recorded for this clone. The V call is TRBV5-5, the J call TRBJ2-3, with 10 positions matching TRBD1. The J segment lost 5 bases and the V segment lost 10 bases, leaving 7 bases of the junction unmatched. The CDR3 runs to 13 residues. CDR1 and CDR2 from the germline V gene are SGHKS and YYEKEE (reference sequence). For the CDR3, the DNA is TGTGCCGGGGGGACAGGGGAAGTAGATACGCAGTATTTT. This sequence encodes CAGGTGEVDTQYF.